These T cell receptor beta chains were read from a single sample in a study of blood T cell repertoires in COVID-19. Assay used: immunoSEQ multiplex PCR; TCRdb lists only in-frame clones, some missing. The sample consists of about 120,000 clones, 90% of them appearing once. Sequencing used peripheral blood. These receptors were collected from an older woman with COVID-19, enrolled during active disease. CDR3s include the opening cysteine and the closing phenylalanine or tryptophan. The D gene is left open where the match is weak. Size values are once, few and many counts, or a class for expanded clones, and some rows have none.

abundance: .; d_gene: TRBD2; v_gene: TRBV9; j_gene: TRBJ2-2; len: 16; CDR3aa: CASSSRLAGVTGELFF; CDR3nt: TGTGCCAGCAGCTCACGACTAGCGGGGGTGACCGGGGAGCTGTTTTTT
abundance: .; d_gene: TRBD1; v_gene: TRBV28; j_gene: TRBJ1-5; len: 16; CDR3aa: CASDPDRGYSNQPQHF; CDR3nt: TGTGCCAGCGACCCGGACAGGGGTTATAGCAATCAGCCCCAGCATTTT
abundance: .; d_gene: .; v_gene: TRBV6-6; j_gene: TRBJ1-5; len: 16; CDR3aa: CASSYSPPVSNQPQHF; CDR3nt: TGTGCCAGCAGTTACTCCCCCCCCGTAAGCAATCAGCCCCAGCATTTT
abundance: .; d_gene: TRBD1; v_gene: TRBV5-1; j_gene: TRBJ2-3; len: 15; CDR3aa: CASSYRQGSTDTQYF; CDR3nt: TGCGCCAGCAGCTACCGACAGGGCAGCACAGATACGCAGTATTTT
abundance: once; d_gene: .; v_gene: TRBV30; j_gene: TRBJ1-2; len: 15; CDR3aa: CAWSVLLEPNYGYTF; CDR3nt: TGTGCCTGGAGTGTACTCCTAGAGCCTAACTATGGCTACACCTTC
abundance: .; d_gene: .; v_gene: TRBV3-1/TRBV3-2; j_gene: TRBJ2-2; len: 14; CDR3aa: CASSQDRNMGELFF; CDR3nt: TGTGCCAGCAGCCAAGACAGAAACATGGGGGAGCTGTTTTTT
abundance: .; d_gene: TRBD1; v_gene: TRBV11-2; j_gene: TRBJ2-1; len: 15; CDR3aa: CASSHRQGAYNEQFF; CDR3nt: TGTGCCAGCAGCCATCGACAGGGGGCCTACAATGAGCAGTTCTTC
abundance: .; d_gene: .; v_gene: TRBV3-1/TRBV3-2; j_gene: TRBJ2-5; len: 13; CDR3aa: CASSQDVQETQYF; CDR3nt: TGTGCCAGCAGCCAAGACGTACAAGAGACCCAGTACTTC
abundance: few; d_gene: .; v_gene: TRBV6-5; j_gene: TRBJ1-1; len: 13; CDR3aa: CASRRGIDTEAFF; CDR3nt: TGTGCCAGCAGACGAGGGATTGACACTGAAGCTTTCTTT
abundance: .; d_gene: .; v_gene: TRBV5-3; j_gene: TRBJ1-3; len: 19; CDR3aa: CARSLGLGGPDSSGNTIYF; CDR3nt: TGTGCCAGAAGCTTGGGACTGGGGGGGCCGGATAGCTCTGGAAACACCATATATTTT
abundance: .; d_gene: .; v_gene: TRBV6-5; j_gene: TRBJ1-2; len: 16; CDR3aa: CASSYGGARIDYGYTF; CDR3nt: TGTGCCAGCAGTTATGGGGGGGCGCGGATCGACTATGGCTACACCTTC
abundance: .; d_gene: .; v_gene: TRBV5-1; j_gene: TRBJ1-6; len: 17; CDR3aa: CASSLAGGSPNNSPLHF; CDR3nt: TGCGCCAGCAGCTTGGCCGGGGGGTCCCCCAATAATTCACCCCTCCACTTT
abundance: few; d_gene: TRBD1; v_gene: TRBV7-9; j_gene: TRBJ1-2; len: 13; CDR3aa: CASSPRTGPGYTF; CDR3nt: TGTGCCAGCAGCCCGAGGACAGGGCCGGGCTACACCTTC
abundance: .; d_gene: TRBD2; v_gene: TRBV6-2/TRBV6-3; j_gene: TRBJ2-2; len: 14; CDR3aa: CASSWTSSTGELFF; CDR3nt: TGTGCCAGCAGCTGGACTAGCAGTACCGGGGAGCTGTTTTTT
abundance: .; d_gene: .; v_gene: TRBV3-1/TRBV3-2; j_gene: TRBJ2-1; len: 16; CDR3aa: CASSQEVGGSYNEQFF; CDR3nt: TGTGCCAGCAGCCAAGAAGTAGGGGGCTCCTACAATGAGCAGTTCTTC
abundance: few; d_gene: TRBD2; v_gene: TRBV30; j_gene: TRBJ2-3; len: 13; CDR3aa: CAWVAGGTDTQYF; CDR3nt: TGTGCCTGGGTAGCGGGGGGCACAGATACGCAGTATTTT
abundance: .; d_gene: .; v_gene: TRBV7-2; j_gene: TRBJ1-5; len: 16; CDR3aa: CASSPSGGYSNQPQHF; CDR3nt: TGTGCCAGCAGCCCCAGTGGAGGATATAGCAATCAGCCCCAGCATTTT
abundance: .; d_gene: TRBD2; v_gene: TRBV3-1/TRBV3-2; j_gene: TRBJ2-3; len: 15; CDR3aa: CASSQEGGFTDTQYF; CDR3nt: TGTGCCAGCAGCCAAGAGGGGGGGTTCACAGATACGCAGTATTTT
abundance: .; d_gene: TRBD2; v_gene: TRBV3-1/TRBV3-2; j_gene: TRBJ2-7; len: 15; CDR3aa: CASSQMAGGGEEQYF; CDR3nt: TGTGCCAGCAGCCAAATGGCGGGGGGTGGTGAGGAGCAGTACTTC
abundance: .; d_gene: TRBD1; v_gene: TRBV4-2; j_gene: TRBJ1-1; len: 15; CDR3aa: CASSQVQGANTEAFF; CDR3nt: TGTGCCAGCAGCCAGGTGCAGGGGGCGAACACTGAAGCTTTCTTT
abundance: .; d_gene: .; v_gene: TRBV7-2; j_gene: TRBJ1-1; len: 15; CDR3aa: CASSLEVGARTEAFF; CDR3nt: TGTGCCAGCAGCTTAGAGGTAGGGGCGAGGACTGAAGCTTTCTTT
abundance: .; d_gene: TRBD2; v_gene: TRBV19; j_gene: TRBJ2-1; len: 13; CDR3aa: CASTAGGRNEQFF; CDR3nt: TGTGCCAGTACAGCGGGGGGGCGGAATGAGCAGTTCTTC
abundance: .; d_gene: .; v_gene: TRBV12-3/TRBV12-4; j_gene: TRBJ2-7; len: 11; CDR3aa: CASSFSYEQYF; CDR3nt: TGTGCCAGCAGTTTCAGCTACGAGCAGTACTTC
abundance: .; d_gene: TRBD1; v_gene: TRBV12-3/TRBV12-4; j_gene: TRBJ1-1; len: 11; CDR3aa: CASSLSRGPFF; CDR3nt: TGTGCCAGCAGTTTGTCCAGGGGGCCTTTCTTT